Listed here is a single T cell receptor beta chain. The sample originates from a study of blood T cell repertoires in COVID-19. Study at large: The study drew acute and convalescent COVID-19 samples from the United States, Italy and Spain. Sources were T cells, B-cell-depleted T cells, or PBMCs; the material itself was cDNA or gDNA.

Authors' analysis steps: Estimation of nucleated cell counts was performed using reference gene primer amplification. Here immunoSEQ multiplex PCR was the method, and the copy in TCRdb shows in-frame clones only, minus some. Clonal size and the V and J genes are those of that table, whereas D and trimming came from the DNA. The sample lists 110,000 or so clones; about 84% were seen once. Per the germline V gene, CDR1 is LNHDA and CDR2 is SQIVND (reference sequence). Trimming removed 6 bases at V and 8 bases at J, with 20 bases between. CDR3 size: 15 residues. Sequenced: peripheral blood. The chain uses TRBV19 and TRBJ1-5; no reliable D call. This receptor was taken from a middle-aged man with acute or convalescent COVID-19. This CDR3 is CASSKTLRENEPQHF. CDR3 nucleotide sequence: TGTGCCAGTAGCAAGACTCTCCGGGAGAACGAGCCCCAGCATTTT.